Detailed here is one T cell receptor beta chain. Libraries were prepared by immunoSEQ multiplex PCR; TCRdb keeps only in-frame clonotypes and omits some of them. In the table there are under 300,000 clones, around 85% of which are singletons. This record comes from a study of blood T cell repertoires in COVID-19. Losses at the gene ends were 2 bases for V and 7 bases for J; bases not matched to a gene: 6. This CDR3 is built from 14 residues. CDR1 is SQVTM, CDR2 ANQGSEA, per germline. The sequence was collected from a woman aged 55-70 years with active or convalescent COVID-19. Sample: peripheral blood. The chain employs TRBV29-1 and TRBJ2-1, with 9 bases matching TRBD2. CDR3 amino acids: CSVETAGGLNEQFF. The CDR3 DNA is TGCAGCGTTGAAACGGCGGGGGGGCTGAATGAGCAGTTCTTC.